This TCR beta chain appears in the sequencing data of a study of cytomegalovirus exposure and HLA in healthy donors. Looked up from germline, CDR1 is SNHLY and CDR2 is FYNNEI. V lost 6 bases to trimming and J lost 2 bases, with 3 bases between them. The CDR3 has 11 amino acids. The PCR contained 60 Vbeta and 13 Jbeta primers. Clones were read by immunoSEQ multiplex PCR, and TCRdb kept only the in-frame ones, dropping some. The sample has about 130,000 clones, and its top ten clones hold 2.5% to 3%. The source of this sequence is a man aged 30 to 45 in good health and CMV-seronegative. Sequenced sample: PBMCs. This chain links TRBV2 with TRBJ2-3; D gene unclear. The CDR3 region has the DNA TGTGCCAGCAGCCTCACAGATACGCAGTATTTT. Its translation is CASSLTDTQYF.